The clone carrying this TCR beta chain was seen more than once but under ten times. Antigen specificity is unknown. Unique molecular identifiers were carried by the TCR beta cDNA libraries. TCRdb re-analysed the PCR reads in MiXCR, keeping a single row per CDR3 protein. Of about 760,000 distinct CDR3 sequences in the sample, less than 35% were seen once. Germline values: CDR1 SGHDT, CDR2 YYEEEE. Trimming shortened V by 6 bases and J by 0 bases, and 17 bases separated the two germline ends. This CDR3 has 16 amino acids. The sample originates from a study of post-analysis software for immune sequencing data. Overall study: The cohort encompassed relapsing-remitting, secondary progressive and progressive-relapsing multiple sclerosis disease courses. Study results and limitations: Relative to controls, patients had several TRBV segments at higher frequency, with TRBV5-6, TRBV5-1 and TRBV20-1 among these.

The sequence was collected from a girl aged 5-17 years with multiple sclerosis. The sequenced material came from blood. The chain has TRBV5-6 and TRBJ2-3, with D unclear. CDR3 sequence reads: CASILTIGVSTDTQYF. The CDR3 nucleotides are TGTGCCAGCATCCTGACGATTGGGGTTAGCACAGATACGCAGTATTTT. Drawing the rest from reference TRBV5-6 and TRBJ2-3, the complete variable domain is DAGVTQSPTHLIKTRGQQVTLRCSPKSGHDTVSWYQQALGQGPQFIFQYYEEEERQRGNFPDRFSGHQFPNYSSELNVNALLLGDSALYLCASILTIGVSTDTQYFGPGTRLTVL.